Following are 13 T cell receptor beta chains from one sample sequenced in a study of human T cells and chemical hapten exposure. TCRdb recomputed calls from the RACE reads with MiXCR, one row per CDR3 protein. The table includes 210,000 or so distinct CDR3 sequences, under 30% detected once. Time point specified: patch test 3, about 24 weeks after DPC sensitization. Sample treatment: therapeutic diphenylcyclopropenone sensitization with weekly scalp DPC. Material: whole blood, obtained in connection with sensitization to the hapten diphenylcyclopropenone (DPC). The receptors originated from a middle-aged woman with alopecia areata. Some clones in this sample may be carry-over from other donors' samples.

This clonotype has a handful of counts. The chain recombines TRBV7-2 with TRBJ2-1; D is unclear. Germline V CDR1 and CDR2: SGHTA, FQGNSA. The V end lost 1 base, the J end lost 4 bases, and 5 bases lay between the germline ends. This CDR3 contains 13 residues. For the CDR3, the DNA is TGTGCCAGCAGCTTAGAAAAGTACAATGAGCAGTTCTTC. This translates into CASSLEKYNEQFF.

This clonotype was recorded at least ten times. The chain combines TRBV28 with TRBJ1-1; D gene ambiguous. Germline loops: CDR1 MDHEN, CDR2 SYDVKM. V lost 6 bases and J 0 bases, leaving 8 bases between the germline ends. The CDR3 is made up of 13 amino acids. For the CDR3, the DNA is TGTGCCAGCAGGCGAGACCTGAACACTGAAGCTTTCTTT. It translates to CASRRDLNTEAFF.

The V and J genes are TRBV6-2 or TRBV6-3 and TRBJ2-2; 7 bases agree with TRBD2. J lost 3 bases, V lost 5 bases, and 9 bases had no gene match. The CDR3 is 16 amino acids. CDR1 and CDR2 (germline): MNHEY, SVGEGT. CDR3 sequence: CASSAGAGLDTGELFF. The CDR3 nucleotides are TGTGCCAGCAGTGCGGGAGCGGGGTTGGACACCGGGGAGCTGTTTTTT.

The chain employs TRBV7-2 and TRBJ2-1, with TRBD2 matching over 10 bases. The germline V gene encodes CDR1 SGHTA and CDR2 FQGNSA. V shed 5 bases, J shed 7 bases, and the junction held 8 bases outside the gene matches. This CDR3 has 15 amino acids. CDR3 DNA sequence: TGTGCCAGCAGCCCCACTAGCGGGGAATGGAATGAGCAGTTCTTC. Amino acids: CASSPTSGEWNEQFF.

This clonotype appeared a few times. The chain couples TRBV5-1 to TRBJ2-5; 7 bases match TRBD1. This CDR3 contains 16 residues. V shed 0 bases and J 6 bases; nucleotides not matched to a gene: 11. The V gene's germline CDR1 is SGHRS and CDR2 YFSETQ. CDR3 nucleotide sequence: TGCGCCAGCAGCTTGGTCACCGGGACAGAGGAAAAGACCCAGTACTTC. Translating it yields CASSLVTGTEEKTQYF.

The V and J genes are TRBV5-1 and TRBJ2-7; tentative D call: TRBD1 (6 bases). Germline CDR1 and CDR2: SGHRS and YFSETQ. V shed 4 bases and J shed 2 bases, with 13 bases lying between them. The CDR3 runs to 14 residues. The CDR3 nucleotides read TGCGCCAGCAGCGGCTGGACAGATCCCTACGAGCAGTACTTC. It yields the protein CASSGWTDPYEQYF. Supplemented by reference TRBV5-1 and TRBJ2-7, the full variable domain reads KAGVTQTPRYLIKTRGQQVTLSCSPISGHRSVSWYQQTPGQGLQFLFEYFSETQRNKGNFPGRFSGRQFSNSRSEMNVSTLELGDSALYLCASSGWTDPYEQYFGPGTRLTVT.

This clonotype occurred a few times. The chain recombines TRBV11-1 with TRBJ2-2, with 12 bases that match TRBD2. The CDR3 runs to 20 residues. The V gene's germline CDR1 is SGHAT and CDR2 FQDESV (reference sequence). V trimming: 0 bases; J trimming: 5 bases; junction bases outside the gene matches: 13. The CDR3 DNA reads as TGTGCCAGCAGCTTAGCGCCGAGACTAGCGGGAGAATATCCAACCGGGGAGCTGTTTTTT. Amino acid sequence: CASSLAPRLAGEYPTGELFF.

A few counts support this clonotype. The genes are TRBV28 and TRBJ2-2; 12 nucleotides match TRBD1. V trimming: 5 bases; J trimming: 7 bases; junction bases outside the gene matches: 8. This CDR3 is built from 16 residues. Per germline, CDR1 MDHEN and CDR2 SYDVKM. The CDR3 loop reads CASSDSGTGGGGELFF. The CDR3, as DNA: TGTGCCAGCAGTGATTCCGGGACAGGGGGCGGCGGGGAGCTGTTTTTT. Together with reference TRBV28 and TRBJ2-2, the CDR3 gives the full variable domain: DVKVTQSSRYLVKRTGEKVFLECVQDMDHENMFWYRQDPGLGLRLIYFSYDVKMKEKGDIPEGYSVSREKKERFSLILESASTNQTSMYLCASSDSGTGGGGELFFGEGSRLTVL.

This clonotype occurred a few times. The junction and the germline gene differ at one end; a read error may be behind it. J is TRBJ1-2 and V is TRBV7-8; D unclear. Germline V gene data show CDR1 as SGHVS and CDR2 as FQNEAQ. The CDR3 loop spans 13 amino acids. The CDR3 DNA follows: TGTGCCAGCAGCTTGGAGCCAGCACGCCTCGGGTTCTTC. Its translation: CASSLEPARLGFF.

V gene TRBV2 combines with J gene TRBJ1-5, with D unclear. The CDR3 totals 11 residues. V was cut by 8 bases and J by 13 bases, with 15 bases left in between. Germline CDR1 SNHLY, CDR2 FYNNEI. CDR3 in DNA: TGTGCCAGCGGTTACGGCGGCAGTCAGCATTTT. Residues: CASGYGGSQHF.

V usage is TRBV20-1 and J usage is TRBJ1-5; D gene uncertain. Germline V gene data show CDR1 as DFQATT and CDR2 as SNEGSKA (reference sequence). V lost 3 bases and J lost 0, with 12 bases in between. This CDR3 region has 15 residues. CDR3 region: CSASSADYSNQPQHF. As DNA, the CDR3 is TGCAGTGCTAGTTCGGCAGATTATAGCAATCAGCCCCAGCATTTT.

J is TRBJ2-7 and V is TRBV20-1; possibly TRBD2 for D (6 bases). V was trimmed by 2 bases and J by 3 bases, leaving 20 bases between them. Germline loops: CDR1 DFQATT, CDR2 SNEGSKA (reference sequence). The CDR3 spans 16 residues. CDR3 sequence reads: CSARLLLGGKGYEQYF. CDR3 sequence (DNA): TGCAGTGCTAGACTCCTGCTTGGCGGGAAGGGCTACGAGCAGTACTTC.

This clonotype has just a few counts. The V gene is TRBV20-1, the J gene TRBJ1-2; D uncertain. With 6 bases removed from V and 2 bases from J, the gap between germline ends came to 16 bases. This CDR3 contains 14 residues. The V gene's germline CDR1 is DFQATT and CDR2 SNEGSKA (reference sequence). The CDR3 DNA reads TGCAGTGCCAACCCGGCGGGGTTAAACTATGGCTACACCTTC. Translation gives CSANPAGLNYGYTF.